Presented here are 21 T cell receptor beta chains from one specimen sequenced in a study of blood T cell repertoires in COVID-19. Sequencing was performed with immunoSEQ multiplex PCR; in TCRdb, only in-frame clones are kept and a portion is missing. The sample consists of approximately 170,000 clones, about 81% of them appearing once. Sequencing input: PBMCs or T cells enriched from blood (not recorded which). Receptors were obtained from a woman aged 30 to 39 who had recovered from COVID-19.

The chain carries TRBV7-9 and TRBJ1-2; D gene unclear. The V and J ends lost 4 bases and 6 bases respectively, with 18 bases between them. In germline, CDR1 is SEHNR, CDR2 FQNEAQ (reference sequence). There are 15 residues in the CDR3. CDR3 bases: TGTGCCAGCAGCTCAGCCGGCCGCGGAGGAAATGGCTACACCTTC. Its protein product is CASSSAGRGGNGYTF. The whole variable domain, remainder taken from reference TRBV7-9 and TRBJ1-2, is DTGVSQNPRHKITKRGQNVTFRCDPISEHNRLYWYRQTLGQGPEFLTYFQNEAQLEKSRLLSDRFSAERPKGSFSTLEIQRTEQGDSAMYLCASSSAGRGGNGYTFGSGTRLTVV.

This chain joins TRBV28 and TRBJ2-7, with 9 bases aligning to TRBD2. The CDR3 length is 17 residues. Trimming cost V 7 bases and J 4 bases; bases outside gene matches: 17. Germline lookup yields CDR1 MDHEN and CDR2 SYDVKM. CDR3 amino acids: CASTPGGGGRAPYEQYF. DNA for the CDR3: TGTGCCAGCACCCCCGGGGGGGGCGGGAGGGCCCCTTACGAGCAGTACTTC.

The CDR3 reads CASSLGSSGNTIYF. The DNA of the CDR3 is TGTGCCAGCAGCTTAGGGAGCTCTGGAAACACCATATATTTT. This chain joins TRBV5-5 and TRBJ1-3; no definite D call. Trimming took off 2 bases at V and 0 bases at J, with 6 bases between the two ends. Germline CDR1 SGHKS, CDR2 YYEKEE (reference sequence). This CDR3 contains 14 residues.

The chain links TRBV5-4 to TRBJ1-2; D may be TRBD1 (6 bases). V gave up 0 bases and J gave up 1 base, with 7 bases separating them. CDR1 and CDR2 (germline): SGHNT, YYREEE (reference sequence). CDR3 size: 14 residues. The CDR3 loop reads CASSLDRVNYGYTF. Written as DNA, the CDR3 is TGTGCCAGCAGCTTGGACAGGGTTAACTATGGCTACACCTTC.

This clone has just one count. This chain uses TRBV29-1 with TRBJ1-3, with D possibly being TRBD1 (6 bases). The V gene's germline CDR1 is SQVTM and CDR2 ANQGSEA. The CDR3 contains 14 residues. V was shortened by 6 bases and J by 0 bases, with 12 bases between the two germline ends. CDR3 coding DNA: TGCAGCGTGATACAGGGCCTCTCTGGAAACACCATATATTTT. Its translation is CSVIQGLSGNTIYF.

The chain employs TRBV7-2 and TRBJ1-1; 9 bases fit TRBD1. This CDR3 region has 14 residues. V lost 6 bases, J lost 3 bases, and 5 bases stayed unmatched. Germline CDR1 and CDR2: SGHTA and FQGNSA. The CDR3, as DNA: TGTGCCAGCAGGTTGGACAGGGGCTACACTGAAGCTTTCTTT. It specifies CASRLDRGYTEAFF.

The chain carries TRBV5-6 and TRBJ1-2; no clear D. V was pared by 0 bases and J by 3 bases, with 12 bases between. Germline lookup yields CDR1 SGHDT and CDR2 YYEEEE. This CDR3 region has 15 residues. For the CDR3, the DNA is TGTGCCAGCAGCTTGGATGGCGGAACCTACTATGGCTACACCTTC. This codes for CASSLDGGTYYGYTF.

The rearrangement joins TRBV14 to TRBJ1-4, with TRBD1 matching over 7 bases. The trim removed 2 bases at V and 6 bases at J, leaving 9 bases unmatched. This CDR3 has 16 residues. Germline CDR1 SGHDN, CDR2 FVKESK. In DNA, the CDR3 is TGTGCCAGCAGCCAATTTCCGACAGGGTGGGATGAAAAACTGTTTTTT. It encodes CASSQFPTGWDEKLFF. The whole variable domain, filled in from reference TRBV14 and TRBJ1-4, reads EAGVTQFPSHSVIEKGQTVTLRCDPISGHDNLYWYRRVMGKEIKFLLHFVKESKQDESGMPNNRFLAERTGGTYSTLKVQPAELEDSGVYFCASSQFPTGWDEKLFFGSGTQLSVL.

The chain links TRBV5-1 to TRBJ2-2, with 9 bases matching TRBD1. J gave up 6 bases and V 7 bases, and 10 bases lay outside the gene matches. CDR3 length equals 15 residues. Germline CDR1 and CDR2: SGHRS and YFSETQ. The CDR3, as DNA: TGCGCCAGCCAGGGTTGGACAGGGGCGGCCGGGGAGCTGTTTTTT. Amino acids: CASQGWTGAAGELFF.

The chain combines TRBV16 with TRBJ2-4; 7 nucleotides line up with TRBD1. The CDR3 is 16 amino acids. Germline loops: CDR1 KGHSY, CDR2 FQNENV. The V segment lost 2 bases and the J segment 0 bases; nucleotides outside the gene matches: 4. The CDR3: CASSQNTGAAKNIQYF. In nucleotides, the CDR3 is TGTGCCAGCAGCCAAAACACAGGGGCAGCCAAAAACATTCAGTACTTC.

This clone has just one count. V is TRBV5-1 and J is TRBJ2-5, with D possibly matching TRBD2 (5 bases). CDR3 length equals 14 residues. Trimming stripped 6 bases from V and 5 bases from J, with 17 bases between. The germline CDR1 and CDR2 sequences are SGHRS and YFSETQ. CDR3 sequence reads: CASTRDGSAETQYF. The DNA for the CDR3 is TGCGCCAGCACCCGGGATGGGAGCGCCGAGACCCAGTACTTC.

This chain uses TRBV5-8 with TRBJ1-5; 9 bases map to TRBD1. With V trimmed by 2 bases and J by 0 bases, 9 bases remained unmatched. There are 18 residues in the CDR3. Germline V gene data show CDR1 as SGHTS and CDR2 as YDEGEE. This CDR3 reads CASSFRDRVHVSNQPQHF. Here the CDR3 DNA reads TGTGCCAGCAGCTTCCGGGACAGGGTTCACGTTAGCAATCAGCCCCAGCATTTT.

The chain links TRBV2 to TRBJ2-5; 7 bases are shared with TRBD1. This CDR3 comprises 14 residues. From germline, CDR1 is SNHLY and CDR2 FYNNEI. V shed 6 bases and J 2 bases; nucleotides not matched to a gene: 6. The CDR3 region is CASSATGRQETQYF. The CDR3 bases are TGTGCCAGCAGCGCGACAGGGCGGCAAGAGACCCAGTACTTC.

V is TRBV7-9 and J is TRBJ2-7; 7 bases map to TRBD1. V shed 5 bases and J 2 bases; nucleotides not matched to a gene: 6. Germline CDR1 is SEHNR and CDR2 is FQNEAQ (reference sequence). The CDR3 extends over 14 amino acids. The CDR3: CASSAPDRPYEQYV. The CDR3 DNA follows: TGTGCCAGCAGCGCTCCGGACAGGCCCTACGAGCAGTACGTC.

The CDR3 nucleotides read TGTGCCAGCAGCCAAGATCGTACTAGCTCCTACAATGAGCAGTTCTTC. Residues: CASSQDRTSSYNEQFF. The chain couples TRBV3-1 (or the pseudogene TRBV3-2) to TRBJ2-1, with D possibly matching TRBD2 (5 bases). The CDR3 runs 16 residues. The V end lost 0 bases, the J end lost 0 bases, and 9 bases lay between the germline ends. Germline V gene lookup returns CDR1 LGHDT and CDR2 YNNKEL (reference sequence).

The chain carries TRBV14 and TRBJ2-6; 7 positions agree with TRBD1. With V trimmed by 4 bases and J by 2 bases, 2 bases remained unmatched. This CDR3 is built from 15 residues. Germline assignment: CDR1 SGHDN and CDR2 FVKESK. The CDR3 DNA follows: TGTGCCAGCAGCCCGCAGGGGGCTGGGGCCAACGTCCTGACTTTC. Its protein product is CASSPQGAGANVLTF.

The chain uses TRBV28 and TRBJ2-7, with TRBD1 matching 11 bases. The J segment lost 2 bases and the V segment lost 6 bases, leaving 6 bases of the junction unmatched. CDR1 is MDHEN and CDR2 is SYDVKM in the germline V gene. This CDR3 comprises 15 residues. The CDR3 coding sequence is TGTGCCAGCAGATACCGGGACAGGGGGGCCTACGAGCAGTACTTC. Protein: CASRYRDRGAYEQYF.

The CDR3 here is CAIKGGAAALHF. The CDR3 DNA is TGTGCCATCAAGGGAGGGGCCGCAGCCCTCCACTTT. The V call is TRBV6-5, the J call TRBJ1-6, with D tentatively TRBD1 (5 bases). There are 12 residues in the CDR3. Trimming took off 10 bases at V and 14 bases at J, with 18 bases between the two ends. Germline assignment: CDR1 MNHEY and CDR2 SVGAGI.

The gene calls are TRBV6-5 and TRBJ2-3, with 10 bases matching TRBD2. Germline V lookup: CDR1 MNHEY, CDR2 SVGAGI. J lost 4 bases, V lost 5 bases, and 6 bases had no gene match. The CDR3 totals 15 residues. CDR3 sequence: CASSTDGTSADTQYF. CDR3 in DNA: TGTGCCAGCAGTACAGACGGGACTAGCGCAGATACGCAGTATTTT.

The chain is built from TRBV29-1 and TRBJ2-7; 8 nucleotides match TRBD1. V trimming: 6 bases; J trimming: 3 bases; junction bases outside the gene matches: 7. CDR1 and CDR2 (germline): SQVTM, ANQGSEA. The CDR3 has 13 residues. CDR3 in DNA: TGCAGCGTCCGGACAGGGATAGGCTACGAGCAGTACTTC. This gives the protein CSVRTGIGYEQYF.

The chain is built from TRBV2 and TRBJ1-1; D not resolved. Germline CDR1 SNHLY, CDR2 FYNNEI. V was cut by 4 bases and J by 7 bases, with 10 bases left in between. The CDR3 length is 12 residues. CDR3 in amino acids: CASSGSGIEAFF. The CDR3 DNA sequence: TGTGCCAGCAGTGGTTCGGGGATTGAAGCTTTCTTT.